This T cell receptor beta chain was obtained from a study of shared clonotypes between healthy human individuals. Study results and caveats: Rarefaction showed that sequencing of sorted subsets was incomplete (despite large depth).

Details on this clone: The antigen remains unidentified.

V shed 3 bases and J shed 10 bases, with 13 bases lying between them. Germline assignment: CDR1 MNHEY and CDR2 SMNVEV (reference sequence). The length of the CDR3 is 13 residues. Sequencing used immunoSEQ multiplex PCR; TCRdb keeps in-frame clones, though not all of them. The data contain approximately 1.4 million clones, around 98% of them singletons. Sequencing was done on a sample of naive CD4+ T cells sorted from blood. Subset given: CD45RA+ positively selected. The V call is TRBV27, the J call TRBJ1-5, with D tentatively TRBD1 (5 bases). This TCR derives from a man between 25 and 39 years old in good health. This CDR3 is CASSFRGGHPQHF. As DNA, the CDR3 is TGTGCCAGCAGTTTTAGGGGAGGCCACCCCCAGCATTTT.